These 26 T cell receptor beta chains came from one sample sequenced in a study of cytomegalovirus exposure and HLA in healthy donors. The primer mix had 60 Vbeta and 13 Jbeta primers. This table comes from immunoSEQ multiplex PCR, and its TCRdb copy is limited to in-frame clones, with some not included. The table shows under 150,000 clones, with approximately 82% occurring only once. Sequencing was carried out using PBMCs. These receptors came from a boy under 10 years old in good health and CMV-seronegative.

The chain combines TRBV18 with TRBJ1-2; 10 nucleotides match TRBD1. Losses at the gene ends were 6 bases for V and 3 bases for J; bases not matched to a gene: 7. CDR1 is KGHSH and CDR2 is LQKENI in the germline V gene. This CDR3 is 15 amino acids long. CDR3 amino acids: CASSPDRGDHYGYTF. In nucleotides, the CDR3 is TGTGCCAGCTCCCCGGACAGGGGGGATCACTATGGCTACACCTTC.

The chain is built from TRBV2 and TRBJ2-7; TRBD2 matches at 8 bases. V was clipped by 6 bases and J by 4 bases; unmatched bases: 11. The germline CDR1 and CDR2 sequences are SNHLY and FYNNEI. CDR3 length: 15 residues. The CDR3 sequence: CASREQGAGVYEQYV. For the CDR3, the DNA is TGTGCCAGCAGGGAGCAGGGAGCGGGGGTTTACGAGCAGTACGTC.

The J gene is TRBJ1-1, the V gene TRBV2; D may be TRBD1 (6 bases). V was cut by 6 bases and J by 0 bases, with 17 bases left in between. Germline V gene lookup returns CDR1 SNHLY and CDR2 FYNNEI. The CDR3 loop spans 16 amino acids. The CDR3 reads CASRVRTEAVNTEAFF. The CDR3 DNA follows: TGTGCCAGCAGGGTCAGGACAGAAGCAGTGAACACTGAAGCTTTCTTT.

The chain joins TRBV6-6 to TRBJ1-5, with 7 positions matching TRBD1. The CDR3 is 15 amino acids. Losses at the gene ends were 7 bases for V and 0 bases for J; bases not matched to a gene: 6. Germline V gives CDR1 MNHNY, CDR2 SVGAGI (reference sequence). The CDR3 here is CASTSTGLSNQPQHF. CDR3 DNA: TGTGCCAGCACCTCGACAGGGCTTAGCAATCAGCCCCAGCATTTT.

The rearrangement links TRBV6-6 to TRBJ2-1; D might be TRBD1 (6 bases). The V gene lost 2 bases and the J gene lost 0 bases, with 11 bases spanning the gap. Germline assignment: CDR1 MNHNY and CDR2 SVGAGI (reference sequence). This CDR3 comprises 16 residues. This chain's CDR3 is CASSYRTASSYNEQFF. Here the CDR3 DNA reads TGTGCCAGCAGTTACCGGACAGCAAGCTCCTACAATGAGCAGTTCTTC.

The chain employs TRBV4-2 and TRBJ1-5; tentatively, D is TRBD1 (6 bases). The CDR3 totals 15 residues. Trimming took 1 base from V and 3 from J, leaving 10 bases between them. The germline CDR1 and CDR2 sequences are LGHNA and YNFKEQ. CDR3 nucleotide sequence: TGTGCCAGCAGCCAAGTCACAGGGATCAATCAGCCCCAGCATTTT. It specifies CASSQVTGINQPQHF.

This clone was picked up one time. At the DNA level, this CDR3 is encoded by other sequences in the same sample as well. V and J are TRBV11-3 and TRBJ2-3, with D possibly matching TRBD1 (5 bases). The CDR3 runs 19 residues. Germline lookup yields CDR1 SGHNT and CDR2 YENEEA. V was pared by 1 base and J by 4 bases, with 24 bases between. CDR3 nucleotide sequence: TGTGCCAGCAGCTTAGTTCCGCTGGACGGACATAAAATGCCAGATACGCAGTATTTT. It yields the protein CASSLVPLDGHKMPDTQYF.

The table lists this clone with a count of one. The rearrangement links TRBV5-1 to TRBJ2-1; tentatively, D is TRBD2 (7 bases). The length of the CDR3 is 15 residues. The V end was cut by 4 bases, the J end by 7 bases, with 18 bases between. Looked up from germline, CDR1 is SGHRS and CDR2 is YFSETQ. CDR3 loop: CASSPRGGGNNEQFF. In nucleotides, the CDR3 is TGCGCCAGCAGCCCCCGGGGCGGGGGCAATAATGAGCAGTTCTTC.

This clone was seen a handful of times. V gene TRBV6-4 combines with J gene TRBJ2-1, with D possibly being TRBD2 (5 bases). The germline gives CDR1 MRHNA, CDR2 SNTAGT. V was pared by 0 bases and J by 0 bases, with 6 bases between. CDR3 size: 15 residues. The CDR3 loop reads CASSDSRVSYNEQFF. The CDR3 coding sequence is TGTGCCAGCAGTGACTCGCGGGTCTCCTACAATGAGCAGTTCTTC.

This chain uses TRBV10-2 with TRBJ2-4, with TRBD1 identical over 7 bases. V was pared by 9 bases and J by 5 bases, with 7 bases of the junction left unmatched. Germline V lookup: CDR1 WSHSY, CDR2 SAAADI. The CDR3 runs to 13 residues. The CDR3 is CARETGRQNIQYF. DNA for the CDR3: TGCGCCAGGGAGACAGGGAGACAAAACATTCAGTACTTC.

The chain couples TRBV7-9 to TRBJ2-3; 8 nucleotides align to TRBD2. Germline lookup yields CDR1 SEHNR and CDR2 FQNEAQ (reference sequence). CDR3 length equals 15 residues. The V and J ends lost 4 bases and 3 bases, in that order; junction bases with no gene match: 6. For the CDR3, the DNA is TGTGCCAGCAGCTCACCCGGGACTAGGACAGATACGCAGTATTTT. Translating it yields CASSSPGTRTDTQYF. The full variable domain, completed using reference TRBV7-9 and TRBJ2-3, is DTGVSQNPRHKITKRGQNVTFRCDPISEHNRLYWYRQTLGQGPEFLTYFQNEAQLEKSRLLSDRFSAERPKGSFSTLEIQRTEQGDSAMYLCASSSPGTRTDTQYFGPGTRLTVL.

The chain employs TRBV6-5 and TRBJ1-1, with a possible D match to TRBD1 (6 bases). The CDR3 has 14 residues. CDR1 and CDR2 from the germline V gene are MNHEY and SVGAGI. Between the trimmed V and J ends, which lost 0 bases and 7 bases, there was a span of 12 bases. The CDR3 nucleotides are TGTGCCAGCAGTTACTCGTGGGGGCGAGATGAAGCTTTCTTT. This encodes CASSYSWGRDEAFF.

V is TRBV2 and J is TRBJ1-4; perhaps TRBD1 as D (6 bases). The CDR3 loop spans 14 amino acids. Trimming removed 1 base from V and 9 bases from J, with 12 bases in between. Looked up from germline, CDR1 is SNHLY and CDR2 is FYNNEI. As DNA, the CDR3 is TGTGCCAGCAGTGAAGGGTACAGGGCGCAAAAACTGTTTTTT. Residues: CASSEGYRAQKLFF. The variable domain in full, with the rest retrieved from reference TRBV2 and TRBJ1-4, is EPEVTQTPSHQVTQMGQEVILRCVPISNHLYFYWYRQILGQKVEFLVSFYNNEISEKSEIFDDQFSVERPDGSNFTLKIRSTKLEDSAMYFCASSEGYRAQKLFFGSGTQLSVL.

The V and J genes are TRBV5-6 and TRBJ2-3; TRBD1 is a possible D gene (5 bases). V was pared by 2 bases and J by 0 bases, with 13 bases between. CDR1 is SGHDT and CDR2 is YYEEEE in the germline V gene. This CDR3 is built from 16 residues. The CDR3 protein is CASSFYRSSSTDTQYF. DNA of the CDR3: TGTGCCAGCAGCTTCTACAGGTCCTCTAGCACAGATACGCAGTATTTT.

The rearrangement links TRBV4-1 to TRBJ2-2, with 9 nucleotides matching TRBD1. Germline CDR1 reads MGHRA; CDR2 reads YSYEKL. With V trimmed by 4 bases and J by 1 base, 13 bases remained unmatched. CDR3 length: 19 amino acids. Here the CDR3 reads CASSPPPHTGQGNTGELFF. CDR3 in DNA: TGCGCCAGCAGCCCCCCTCCCCATACGGGACAGGGGAACACCGGGGAGCTGTTTTTT.

The chain is built from TRBV15 and TRBJ1-4; the D is unclear. The CDR3 spans 16 residues. Trimming pared 2 bases from V and 8 bases from J, leaving 18 bases between. CDR1 is LNHNV, CDR2 YYDKDF, per germline (reference sequence). The CDR3 loop is CATSRSILESSEKLFF. CDR3 in DNA: TGTGCCACCAGCAGATCAATACTGGAGAGTAGCGAAAAACTGTTTTTT.

This rearrangement joins TRBV7-3 to TRBJ2-1, with 8 positions matching TRBD2. This CDR3 contains 17 residues. Germline assignment: CDR1 SGHTA and CDR2 FQGTGA. Trimming at V came to 5 bases and at J to 9 bases, leaving 18 bases not matched to a gene. CDR3 nucleotides: TGTGCCAGCAGCCCTACACTACTTAGCGGGACTATTGGTGAGCAGTTCTTC. It codes for CASSPTLLSGTIGEQFF.

CDR3 nucleotide sequence: TGTGCCAGTAGCCCTTCCGGGGGACAGTGGTCCTATGGCTACACCTTC. This codes for CASSPSGGQWSYGYTF. This chain links TRBV19 with TRBJ1-2; 7 bases are shared with TRBD1. CDR1 LNHDA and CDR2 SQIVND come from the germline V gene (reference sequence). V shed 6 bases and J 4 bases; nucleotides not matched to a gene: 14. The CDR3 has 16 amino acids.

This clone has more than one count but fewer than ten. This sequence joins TRBV4-3 and TRBJ2-5, with 7 bases aligning to TRBD1. Per the germline V gene, CDR1 is LGHNA and CDR2 is YSLEER. The CDR3 has 15 residues. Germline trimming cut 0 bases from V and 9 bases from J; bases unmatched to any gene: 10. CDR3: CASSQEEGAPGAQYF. CDR3 bases: TGCGCCAGCAGCCAAGAAGAGGGGGCCCCCGGGGCCCAGTACTTC.

V usage is TRBV11-3 and J usage is TRBJ2-7; D gene ambiguous. The CDR3 is 13 amino acids. With 1 base removed from V and 6 bases from J, the gap between germline ends came to 10 bases. CDR1 is SGHNT and CDR2 is YENEEA in the germline V gene. CDR3 protein: CASSLGPTGEQYF. The CDR3 bases are TGTGCCAGCAGCTTAGGTCCCACGGGCGAGCAGTACTTC.

This chain links TRBV5-1 with TRBJ2-2, with 7 positions matching TRBD2. The CDR3 is 16 amino acids. The ends lost 1 base at V and 1 base at J; junction bases unmatched: 4. The V gene's germline CDR1 is SGHRS and CDR2 YFSETQ. Here the CDR3 DNA reads TGCGCCAGCAGCTTGAGGCTAGCGGTGAACACCGGGGAGCTGTTTTTT. Protein product: CASSLRLAVNTGELFF.

V and J are TRBV9 and TRBJ2-1, with TRBD2 matching over 10 bases. Germline CDR1 reads SGDLS; CDR2 reads YYNGEE. V shed 0 bases, J shed 4 bases, and the junction held 10 bases outside the gene matches. The CDR3 consists of 18 residues. CDR3 in amino acids: CASSVEKREGSPYNEQFF. DNA of the CDR3: TGTGCCAGCAGCGTAGAGAAGCGGGAGGGCTCACCATACAATGAGCAGTTCTTC.

The chain uses TRBV9 and TRBJ2-2; a weak D match, TRBD2 (7 bases). Deletions cut 0 bases from V and 1 base from J, with 10 bases between. Germline-derived CDR1 and CDR2 are SGDLS and YYNGEE. The length of the CDR3 is 16 residues. The CDR3 region is CASSVGGGRNTGELFF. The CDR3 DNA is TGTGCCAGCAGCGTAGGGGGGGGGCGGAACACCGGGGAGCTGTTTTTT.

The chain recombines TRBV10-3 with TRBJ1-2; TRBD1 matches at 7 bases. Germline values: CDR1 ENHRY, CDR2 SYGVKD. The junction had 2 bases not matched to a gene; V was cut back by 1 base and J by 3 bases. This CDR3 is 14 amino acids long. CDR3 nucleotide sequence: TGTGCCATCAGTGAGTTAGGGGGCGACTATGGCTACACCTTC. This sequence encodes CAISELGGDYGYTF.

The sample holds a few counts of this clone. The V call is TRBV30, the J call TRBJ1-2, with D tentatively TRBD1 (5 bases). The CDR3 contains 13 residues. CDR1 is GTSNPN and CDR2 is SVGIG in the germline V gene (reference sequence). Trimming stripped 5 bases from V and 8 bases from J, with 18 bases between. The CDR3 nucleotides read TGTGCCTGGTCCCGGAGTGCAGGGTGGGGCTACACCTTC. This sequence encodes CAWSRSAGWGYTF.

The CDR3: CASSLKAGTTEQYF. CDR3 nucleotides: TGTGCCAGCAGCTTAAAGGCCGGGACTACAGAGCAGTACTTC. The chain recombines TRBV7-3 with TRBJ2-5, with 7 bases matching TRBD2. Unmatched junction bases numbered 10, after V lost 1 base and J lost 11 bases. The CDR3 runs 14 residues. Germline CDR1 and CDR2: SGHTA and FQGTGA.